Listed below are T cell receptor beta chains from one sample, sequenced in a study of vaccination and CD4 T cells after COVID-19. What these receptors recognize is not known. TCRdb recomputed calls from the PCR reads with MiXCR, one row per CDR3 protein. The repertoire includes roughly 11,000 distinct CDR3 sequences, about 40% of them detected once, and approximately 17% sits in the top ten. Material: CD4+ T cells from blood, cultured in vitro. These receptors were obtained from a human donor in good health. Both conserved end residues are part of each CDR3. The D gene is left open where the match is weak. Clone sizes are given selectively: once, few, many, or a class where the clone is expanded.

TRBV28	few	-	14	TRBJ2-2	CASSLYRDTGELFF	TGTGCCAGCAGTTTATACAGGGATACCGGGGAGCTGTTTTTT
TRBV7-2	few	TRBD1	13	TRBJ2-5	CASSSDREETQYF	TGTGCCAGCAGCTCGGACAGGGAGGAGACCCAGTACTTC
TRBV12-3/TRBV12-4	-	-	16	TRBJ1-1	CASSFGKGQGNTEAFF	TGTGCCAGCAGTTTTGGTAAGGGGCAGGGGAACACTGAAGCTTTCTTT
TRBV6-2/TRBV6-3	few	-	14	TRBJ1-2	CASSYGALDYGYTF	TGTGCCAGCAGTTACGGGGCACTGGACTATGGCTACACCTTC
TRBV12-3/TRBV12-4	-	TRBD1	18	TRBJ2-7	CASSFSDRVLRGSYEQYF	TGTGCCAGCAGTTTTTCAGACAGGGTCCTCCGAGGGTCCTACGAGCAGTACTTC
TRBV30	few	TRBD1	13	TRBJ1-1	CAGTGGLNTEAFF	TGTGCCGGGACAGGGGGTCTGAACACTGAAGCTTTCTTT
TRBV7-2	few	TRBD2	15	TRBJ2-5	CASSLGRREGETQYF	TGTGCCAGCAGCTTAGGGCGGCGGGAGGGAGAGACCCAGTACTTC
TRBV12-3/TRBV12-4	-	-	13	TRBJ2-7	CASRPNSAYEQYF	TGTGCCAGCAGACCTAACTCGGCCTACGAGCAGTACTTC
TRBV7-2	-	-	15	TRBJ1-5	CASSLLLTGNQPQHF	TGTGCCAGCAGCTTATTACTGACGGGGAATCAGCCCCAGCATTTT
TRBV2	-	-	12	TRBJ2-3	CASSELSDTQYF	TGTGCCAGCAGTGAATTATCAGATACGCAGTATTTT
TRBV7-3	-	TRBD2	15	TRBJ2-1	CASSPAGGPGGGQFF	TGTGCCAGCAGCCCAGCGGGAGGGCCCGGAGGGGGGCAGTTCTTC
TRBV2	-	TRBD2	20	TRBJ2-7	CASSVSSGTSGRTLSYEQYF	TGTGCCAGCAGTGTATCCTCCGGGACTAGCGGGAGGACTTTATCCTACGAGCAGTACTTC
TRBV7-2	-	TRBD1	15	TRBJ1-2	CASSFPRGAAYGYTF	TGTGCCAGCAGCTTCCCCAGGGGGGCAGCCTATGGCTACACCTTC
TRBV12-3/TRBV12-4	-	TRBD2	14	TRBJ2-1	CASRQTSGYNEQFF	TGTGCCAGCAGACAGACTAGCGGCTACAATGAGCAGTTCTTC
TRBV20-1	few	TRBD1	13	TRBJ1-1	CSAGQGVNTEAFF	TGCAGTGCTGGTCAGGGGGTGAACACTGAAGCTTTCTTT
TRBV27	-	-	16	TRBJ2-6	CASSFPSDSGANVLTF	TGTGCCAGCAGTTTCCCCAGCGATTCTGGGGCCAACGTCCTGACTTTC
TRBV19	-	TRBD2	16	TRBJ2-7	CASSMSGVAGAYEQYF	TGTGCCAGTAGTATGTCAGGAGTAGCGGGAGCTTACGAGCAGTACTTC
TRBV4-3	-	-	15	TRBJ1-1	CASSKGTAVNTEAFF	TGCGCCAGCAGCAAGGGGACGGCGGTGAACACTGAAGCTTTCTTT
TRBV6-2/TRBV6-3	-	TRBD1	16	TRBJ1-5	CASSRGQGGSNQPQHF	TGTGCCAGCAGCAGAGGACAGGGGGGAAGCAATCAGCCCCAGCATTTT
TRBV7-9	few	TRBD1	17	TRBJ2-7	CASSLAPGTGGTYEQYF	TGTGCCAGCAGCTTAGCCCCCGGGACAGGGGGGACCTACGAGCAGTACTTC
TRBV19	-	-	16	TRBJ1-5	CASSRQQGRSNQPQHF	TGTGCCAGTAGTCGACAGCAGGGAAGGAGCAATCAGCCCCAGCATTTT
TRBV6-1	-	TRBD1	12	TRBJ1-1	CASSRDRAQAFF	TGTGCCAGCAGTAGGGACAGGGCACAAGCTTTCTTT
TRBV10-1	once	-	14	TRBJ2-1	CASSRTGSYNEQFF	TGCGCCAGCAGCCGGACGGGCTCCTACAATGAGCAGTTCTTC
TRBV24-1	few	-	12	TRBJ1-2	CATSDLTYGYTF	TGTGCCACCAGTGATTTGACCTATGGCTACACCTTC
TRBV19	-	-	14	TRBJ2-7	CASSMRGSSYEQYF	TGTGCCAGTAGTATGAGGGGGAGCTCCTACGAGCAGTACTTC
TRBV20-1	-	-	14	TRBJ2-1	CSAWTPTSYNEQFF	TGCAGTGCTTGGACACCCACGTCCTACAATGAGCAGTTCTTC
TRBV6-2/TRBV6-3	-	-	13	TRBJ1-1	CASSDREGTEAFF	TGTGCCAGCAGTGATCGCGAAGGGACTGAAGCTTTCTTT
TRBV20-1	-	-	12	TRBJ1-2	CSAKGSGDGYTF	TGCAGTGCTAAGGGCTCAGGCGATGGCTACACCTTC
TRBV20-1	-	-	13	TRBJ2-7	CSATRDGSYEQYF	TGCAGTGCTACCCGGGACGGATCCTACGAGCAGTACTTC
TRBV20-1	-	TRBD2	16	TRBJ2-2	CSARDWLAGVTGELFF	TGCAGTGCTAGAGATTGGCTAGCGGGAGTCACCGGGGAGCTGTTTTTT
TRBV10-3	-	-	14	TRBJ2-2	CAITPQPNTGELFF	TGTGCCATCACGCCTCAACCGAACACCGGGGAGCTGTTTTTT
TRBV7-2	-	TRBD2	17	TRBJ2-1	CASSSGKAGGPYNEQFF	TGTGCCAGCAGCTCAGGCAAGGCGGGAGGGCCCTACAATGAGCAGTTCTTC
TRBV20-1	-	-	15	TRBJ1-6	CSARDPLRPQSPLHF	TGCAGTGCTAGAGATCCGCTCAGGCCCCAATCACCCCTCCACTTT
TRBV20-1	-	TRBD2	18	TRBJ2-4	CSARGTSGIGPSKNIQYF	TGCAGTGCTAGAGGGACTAGCGGGATAGGGCCCTCCAAAAACATTCAGTACTTC
TRBV27	-	TRBD1	17	TRBJ1-2	CASSLNRAGGLMGGYTF	TGTGCCAGCAGTTTAAATAGGGCAGGGGGCCTGATGGGGGGCTACACCTTC
TRBV6-1	few	TRBD1	13	TRBJ1-2	CASSTNRGYGYTF	TGTGCCAGCAGTACCAACAGGGGCTATGGCTACACCTTC
TRBV28	few	-	11	TRBJ1-2	CASSLFPDFTF	TGTGCCAGCAGTTTATTTCCTGATTTCACCTTC
TRBV29-1	-	TRBD2	14	TRBJ2-5	CSVVPGLAGQTQYF	TGCAGCGTGGTTCCGGGACTAGCGGGGCAGACCCAGTACTTC
TRBV20-1	-	TRBD2	19	TRBJ2-1	CSARGQRKAGGRSYNEQFF	TGCAGTGCTAGAGGGCAACGAAAAGCGGGAGGCCGCTCCTACAATGAGCAGTTCTTC
TRBV29-1	-	-	13	TRBJ1-1	CSVTDSQNTEAFF	TGCAGCGTCACCGATTCCCAGAACACTGAAGCTTTCTTT
TRBV5-6	-	-	13	TRBJ2-5	CASSLQGPAIQYF	TGTGCCAGCAGCTTGCAGGGGCCCGCGATCCAGTACTTC
TRBV10-3	-	TRBD2	13	TRBJ2-2	CAIGLAGGGELFF	TGTGCCATCGGGCTAGCGGGAGGCGGGGAGCTGTTTTTT
TRBV6-1	-	TRBD2	15	TRBJ2-3	CASTQGTRTPGTQYF	TGTGCCAGCACCCAAGGGACTAGGACCCCGGGTACGCAGTATTTT
TRBV6-1	medium-sized	TRBD1	15	TRBJ1-5	CASSLDRGYNQPQHF	TGTGCCAGCAGTCTAGACAGGGGCTACAATCAGCCCCAGCATTTT
TRBV20-1	once	-	13	TRBJ2-7	CSIPGRTLYEQYF	TGCAGCATACCGGGACGGACCCTTTACGAGCAGTACTTC
TRBV20-1	-	-	12	TRBJ1-6	CSARLREGALHF	TGCAGTGCTAGGTTACGGGAAGGAGCCCTCCACTTT
TRBV5-5	-	TRBD2	15	TRBJ2-1	CASSATSGNSWEQFF	TGTGCCAGCAGCGCGACTAGCGGAAATAGCTGGGAGCAGTTCTTC
TRBV20-1	few	TRBD2	14	TRBJ2-1	CSGTGGSSYNEQFF	TGCAGTGGGACCGGGGGGAGCTCCTACAATGAGCAGTTCTTC
TRBV7-9	few	-	14	TRBJ1-6	CASSHDSYNSPLHF	TGTGCCAGCAGCCACGACAGTTATAATTCACCCCTCCACTTT
TRBV5-1	large	-	16	TRBJ1-5	CASSRDAGNSNQPQHF	TGCGCCAGCAGCCGGGACGCAGGCAATAGCAATCAGCCCCAGCATTTT
TRBV10-3	-	-	15	TRBJ1-2	CATIGSGTVDYGYTF	TGTGCCACTATTGGGTCGGGCACGGTGGACTATGGCTACACCTTC
TRBV6-1	-	-	12	TRBJ1-1	CASSEDRARAFF	TGTGCCAGCAGTGAAGACAGGGCCAGAGCTTTCTTT
TRBV7-9	-	-	12	TRBJ1-5	CASSLNGGPQHF	TGTGCCAGCAGCTTGAACGGGGGGCCCCAGCATTTT